This T cell receptor (beta chain) derives from a study of radiotherapy plus CTLA-4 blockade in lung cancer. In germline, CDR1 is MNHEY, CDR2 SVGAGI. The CDR3 loop spans 15 amino acids. V lost 7 bases, J lost 4 bases, and 19 bases lay in between. Some clones are missing from TCRdb's copy, which holds only in-frame ones; the method was immunoSEQ multiplex PCR. The sample yields more than 55,000 clones, roughly 79% seen once. The material sequenced was peripheral blood, taken from a patient treated with radiotherapy plus ipilimumab. This chain links TRBV6-5 with TRBJ1-2, with D perhaps matching TRBD1 (6 bases). The clonotype originates from a human donor with non-small cell lung cancer whose response to radiotherapy plus ipilimumab could not be evaluated. The CDR3 region has the DNA TGTGCCAGCAAAGCAAATCGGGACACACGCTATGGCTACACCTTC. It is translated as CASKANRDTRYGYTF.